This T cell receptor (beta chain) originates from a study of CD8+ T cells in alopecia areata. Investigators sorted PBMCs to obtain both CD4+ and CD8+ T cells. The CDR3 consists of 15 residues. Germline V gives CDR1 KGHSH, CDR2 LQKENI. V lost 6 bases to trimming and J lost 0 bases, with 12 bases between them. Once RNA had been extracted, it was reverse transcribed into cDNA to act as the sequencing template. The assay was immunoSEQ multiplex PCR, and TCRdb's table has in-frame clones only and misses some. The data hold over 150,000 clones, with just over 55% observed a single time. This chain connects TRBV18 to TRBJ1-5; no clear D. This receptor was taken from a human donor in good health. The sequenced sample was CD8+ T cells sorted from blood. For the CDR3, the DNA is TGTGCCAGCTCCATCTCCGAGGTTAGCAATCAGCCCCAGCATTTT. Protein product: CASSISEVSNQPQHF.